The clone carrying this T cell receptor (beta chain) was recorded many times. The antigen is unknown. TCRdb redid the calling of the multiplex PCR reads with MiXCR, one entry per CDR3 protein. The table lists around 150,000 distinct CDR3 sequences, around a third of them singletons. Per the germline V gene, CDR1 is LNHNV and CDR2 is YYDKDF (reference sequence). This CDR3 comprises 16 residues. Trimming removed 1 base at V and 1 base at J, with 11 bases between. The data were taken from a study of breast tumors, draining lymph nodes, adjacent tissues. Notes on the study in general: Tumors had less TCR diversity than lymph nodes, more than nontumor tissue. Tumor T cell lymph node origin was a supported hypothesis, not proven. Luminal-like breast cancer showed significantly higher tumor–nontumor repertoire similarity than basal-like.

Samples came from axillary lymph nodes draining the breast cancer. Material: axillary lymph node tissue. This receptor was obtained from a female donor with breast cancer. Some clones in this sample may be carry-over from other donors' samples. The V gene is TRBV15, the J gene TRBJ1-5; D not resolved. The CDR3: CATSRGGWGSNQPQHF. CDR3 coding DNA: TGTGCCACCAGCAGAGGAGGGTGGGGAAGCAATCAGCCCCAGCATTTT.